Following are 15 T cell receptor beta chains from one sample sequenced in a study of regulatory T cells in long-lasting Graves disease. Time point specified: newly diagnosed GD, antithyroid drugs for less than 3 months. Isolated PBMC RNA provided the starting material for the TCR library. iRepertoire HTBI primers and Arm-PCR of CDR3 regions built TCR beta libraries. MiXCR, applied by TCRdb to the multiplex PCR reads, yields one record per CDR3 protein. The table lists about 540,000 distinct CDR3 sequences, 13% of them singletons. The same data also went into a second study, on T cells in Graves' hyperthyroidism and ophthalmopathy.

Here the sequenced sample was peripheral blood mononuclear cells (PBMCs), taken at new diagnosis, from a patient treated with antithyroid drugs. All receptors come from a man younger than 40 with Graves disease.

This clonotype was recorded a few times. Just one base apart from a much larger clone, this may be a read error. The DNA for the CDR3 is TGTGCCAGCAGCTTGGCCGGGGCCTTCACAGATGCGCAGTATTTT. Its translation: CASSLAGAFTDAQYF. The genes are TRBV5-5 and TRBJ2-3, with D perhaps given as TRBD1 or TRBD2 (5 bases each). CDR3 length: 15 amino acids. The V gene's germline CDR1 is SGHKS and CDR2 YYEKEE (reference sequence).

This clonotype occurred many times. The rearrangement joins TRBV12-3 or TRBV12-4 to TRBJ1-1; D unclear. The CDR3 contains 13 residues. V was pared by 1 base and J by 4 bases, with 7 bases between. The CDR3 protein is CASSLGSPTEAFF. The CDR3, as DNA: TGTGCCAGCAGTTTAGGAAGCCCCACTGAAGCTTTCTTT.

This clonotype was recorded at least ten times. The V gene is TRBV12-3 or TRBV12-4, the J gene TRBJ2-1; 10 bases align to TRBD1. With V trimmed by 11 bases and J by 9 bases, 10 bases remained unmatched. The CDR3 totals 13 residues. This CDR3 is CASHEGQGFEQFF. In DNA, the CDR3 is TGTGCCTCCCACGAGGGACAGGGGTTTGAGCAGTTCTTC.

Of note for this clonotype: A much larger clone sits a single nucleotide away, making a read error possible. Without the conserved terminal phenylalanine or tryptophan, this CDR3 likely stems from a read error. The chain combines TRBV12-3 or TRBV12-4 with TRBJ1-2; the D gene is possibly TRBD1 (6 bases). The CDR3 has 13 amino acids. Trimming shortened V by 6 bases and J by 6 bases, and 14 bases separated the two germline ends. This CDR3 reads CASSPTGLNGYTS. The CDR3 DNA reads TGTGCCAGCAGCCCGACAGGCCTTAATGGCTACACCTCC.

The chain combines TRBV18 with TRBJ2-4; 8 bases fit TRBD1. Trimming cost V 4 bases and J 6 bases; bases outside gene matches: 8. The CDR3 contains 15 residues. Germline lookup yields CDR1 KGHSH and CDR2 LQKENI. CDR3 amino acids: CASSRMDRVGNIQYF. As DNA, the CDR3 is TGTGCCAGCTCACGGATGGACAGGGTCGGAAACATTCAGTACTTC.

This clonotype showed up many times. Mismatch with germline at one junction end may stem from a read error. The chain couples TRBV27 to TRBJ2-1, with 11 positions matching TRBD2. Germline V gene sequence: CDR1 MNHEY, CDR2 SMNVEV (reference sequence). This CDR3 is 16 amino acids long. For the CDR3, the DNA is TGTGCCAGCAGTGTATCCGGGACTAGCGGTTACAATGAGCAGTTCTTC. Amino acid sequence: CASSVSGTSGYNEQFF.

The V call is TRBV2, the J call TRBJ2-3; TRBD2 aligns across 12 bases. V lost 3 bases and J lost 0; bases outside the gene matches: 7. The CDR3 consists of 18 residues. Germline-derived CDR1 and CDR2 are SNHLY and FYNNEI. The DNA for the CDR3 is TGTGCCAGCAGTGAGTTCTCTGGGACTAGCGGGAGCACAGATACGCAGTATTTT. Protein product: CASSEFSGTSGSTDTQYF.

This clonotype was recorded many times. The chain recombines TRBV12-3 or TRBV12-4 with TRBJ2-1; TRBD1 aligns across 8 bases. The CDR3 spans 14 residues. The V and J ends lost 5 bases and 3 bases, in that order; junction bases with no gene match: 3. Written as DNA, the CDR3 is TGTGCCAGCAGTACCGGGACAGGCTACAATGAGCAGTTCTTC. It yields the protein CASSTGTGYNEQFF.

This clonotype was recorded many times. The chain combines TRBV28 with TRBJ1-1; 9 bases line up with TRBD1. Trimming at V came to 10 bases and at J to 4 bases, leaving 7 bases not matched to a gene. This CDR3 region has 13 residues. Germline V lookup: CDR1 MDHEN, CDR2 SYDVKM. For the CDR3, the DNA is TGTGCCACCCTTTCGACAGGGGGCACTGAAGCTTTCTTT. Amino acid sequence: CATLSTGGTEAFF.

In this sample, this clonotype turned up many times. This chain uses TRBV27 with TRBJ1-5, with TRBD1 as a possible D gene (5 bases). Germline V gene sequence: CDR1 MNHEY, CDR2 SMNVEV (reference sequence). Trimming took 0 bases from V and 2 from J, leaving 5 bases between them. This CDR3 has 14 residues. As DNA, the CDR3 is TGTGCCAGCAGTTTATCCAGGGGCAATCAGCCCCAGCATTTT. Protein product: CASSLSRGNQPQHF.

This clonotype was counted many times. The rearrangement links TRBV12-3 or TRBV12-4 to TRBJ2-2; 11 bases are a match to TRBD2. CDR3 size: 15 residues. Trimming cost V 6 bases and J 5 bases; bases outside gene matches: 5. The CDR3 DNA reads TGTGCCAGCAGCCACATAGCGGGAGGGACCGGGGAGCTGTTTTTT. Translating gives CASSHIAGGTGELFF.

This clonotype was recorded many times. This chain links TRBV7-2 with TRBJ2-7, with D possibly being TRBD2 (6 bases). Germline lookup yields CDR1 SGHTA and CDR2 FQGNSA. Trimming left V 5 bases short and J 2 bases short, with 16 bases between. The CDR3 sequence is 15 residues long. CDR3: CASSPVAGNPYEQYF. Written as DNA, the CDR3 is TGTGCCAGCAGCCCAGTCGCGGGAAACCCCTACGAGCAGTACTTC.

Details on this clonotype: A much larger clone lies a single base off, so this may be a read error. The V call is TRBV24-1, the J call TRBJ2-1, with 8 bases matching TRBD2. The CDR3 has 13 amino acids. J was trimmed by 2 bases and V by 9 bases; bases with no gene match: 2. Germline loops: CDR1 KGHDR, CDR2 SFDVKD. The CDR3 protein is CATPGGTYNEQFF. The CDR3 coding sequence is TGTGCCACCCCGGGAGGGACCTACAATGAGCAGTTCTTC.

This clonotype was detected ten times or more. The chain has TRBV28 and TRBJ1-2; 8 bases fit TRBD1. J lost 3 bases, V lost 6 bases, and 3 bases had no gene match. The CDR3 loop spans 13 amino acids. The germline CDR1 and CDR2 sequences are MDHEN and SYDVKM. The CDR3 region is CASRLQGDYGYTF. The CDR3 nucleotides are TGTGCCAGCAGGTTACAGGGGGACTATGGCTACACCTTC.

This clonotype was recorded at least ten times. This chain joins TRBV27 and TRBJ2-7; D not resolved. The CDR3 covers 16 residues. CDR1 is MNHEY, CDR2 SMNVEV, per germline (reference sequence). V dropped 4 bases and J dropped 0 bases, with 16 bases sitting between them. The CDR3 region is CASSSAAGFTSYEQYF. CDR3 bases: TGTGCCAGCAGTTCCGCGGCAGGATTCACCTCCTACGAGCAGTACTTC.